This TCR beta chain was recovered during a study of patients and donors after allogeneic stem cell transplantation. CDR3 length equals 14 residues. Germline trimming cut 7 bases from V and 2 bases from J; bases unmatched to any gene: 5. This clonotype was picked up many times. TCRdb analysed the RT-PCR reads with MiXCR anew, one entry per CDR3 protein. In the table there are about 960,000 distinct CDR3 sequences, about a sixth of which are singletons. The source of this sequence is a human donor who was either an allogeneic HSCT recipient or a stem cell or donor lymphocyte infusion donor (not recorded which). It is not recorded whose cells these are; they may come from a transplant donor. Source material: blood, either unsorted or a sorted T cell fraction (not recorded which). V usage is TRBV12-3 or TRBV12-4 and J usage is TRBJ2-1, with 7 bases identical to TRBD2. The chain's CDR3 is CASTFGTTYNEQFF. CDR3 coding DNA: TGTGCCAGCACTTTCGGGACTACCTACAATGAGCAGTTCTTC.